Listed below are T cell receptor beta chains from one sample, sequenced in a study of T cell changes during pregnancy in multiple sclerosis. Using immunoSEQ multiplex PCR, the repertoire was profiled, and TCRdb retains in-frame clones only, with some absent. The sample lists 65,000 to 90,000 clones, 80% to 95% occurring once. The sample here was peripheral blood, taken in the third trimester of pregnancy. These receptors were collected from a female donor in good health, enrolled as a control in a pregnancy study. The CDR3 runs from the conserved cysteine through the conserved F or W. D genes are given only for firm matches. Expanded clones get a size class; other rows say once, few or many, or leave the size out.

v_call	j_call	clone_size	d_call	cdr3_nt	cdr3_aa
TRBV29-1	TRBJ1-2	.	.	TGCAGCCCCCCTTGGGGGGGGCTCGGCTACACCTTC	CSPPWGGLGYTF
TRBV28	TRBJ2-7	.	TRBD1	TGTGCCAGCAGAAAACCGGGACAGGGGATGAAGGAGCAGTACTTC	CASRKPGQGMKEQYF
TRBV28	TRBJ1-6	.	.	TGTGCCAGCAGTGACACCGGGGGACCTAGGGCCCTCCACTTT	CASSDTGGPRALHF
TRBV2	TRBJ1-5	.	TRBD1	TGTGCCAGTACCTTATCTCAGGGGGCAGGCGGGAGCAATCAGCCCCAGCATTTT	CASTLSQGAGGSNQPQHF
TRBV28	TRBJ1-1	.	.	TGTGCCAGCAGTTTAACAGCGAACACTGAAGCTTTCTTT	CASSLTANTEAFF
TRBV25-1	TRBJ2-2	.	.	TGTGCCAGCAGTGAGCGCTTACCAGGTTTGGGCACCGGGGAGCTGTTTTTT	CASSERLPGLGTGELFF
TRBV28	TRBJ2-7	once	.	TGTGCCAGCAGTTTAAGTAGCGTAGCCTACGAGCAGTACTTC	CASSLSSVAYEQYF
TRBV7-9	TRBJ2-7	.	TRBD1	TGTGCCAGCAGCTCCGGGACAGCTACCTACGAGCAGTACTTC	CASSSGTATYEQYF
TRBV5-1	TRBJ2-3	.	TRBD2	TGCGCCAGCAGCTGGGACCTCGGGGGGGCAGGAGATACGCAGTATTTT	CASSWDLGGAGDTQYF
TRBV7-8	TRBJ2-7	.	.	TGTGCCAGCAGCTTAGGTCGGTTGGGCACCTCCTACGAGCAGTACTTC	CASSLGRLGTSYEQYF
TRBV5-1	TRBJ2-2	.	TRBD1	TGCGCCAGCAGCTCCTCCGACAGGGCTAGGACCGGGGAGCTGTTTTTT	CASSSSDRARTGELFF
TRBV6-4	TRBJ2-3	.	.	TGTGCCAGCAGTGACTCGGTAGGGACTAGCACAGATACGCAGTATTTT	CASSDSVGTSTDTQYF
TRBV28	TRBJ2-7	.	TRBD1	TGTGCCAGCAGTTATCGGACAGGGTCCCTCTCCTACGAGCAGTACTTC	CASSYRTGSLSYEQYF
TRBV6-6	TRBJ2-5	once	.	TGTGCCAGCGGGAGGTTGGAGACCCAGTACTTC	CASGRLETQYF
TRBV28	TRBJ1-4	.	.	TGTGCCAGCACCCTTGACAGCGCAACTAATGAAAAACTGTTTTTT	CASTLDSATNEKLFF